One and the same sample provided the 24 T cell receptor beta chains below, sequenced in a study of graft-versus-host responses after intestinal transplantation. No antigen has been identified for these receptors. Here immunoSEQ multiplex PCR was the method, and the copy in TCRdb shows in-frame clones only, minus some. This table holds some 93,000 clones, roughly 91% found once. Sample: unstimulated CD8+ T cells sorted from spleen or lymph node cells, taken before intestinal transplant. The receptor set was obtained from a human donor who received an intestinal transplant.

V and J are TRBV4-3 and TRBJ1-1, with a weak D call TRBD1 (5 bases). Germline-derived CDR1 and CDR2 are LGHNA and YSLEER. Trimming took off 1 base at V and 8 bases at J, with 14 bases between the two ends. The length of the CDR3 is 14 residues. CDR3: CASSQGRTLPEAFF. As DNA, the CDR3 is TGCGCCAGCAGCCAAGGACGGACACTACCCGAAGCTTTCTTT.

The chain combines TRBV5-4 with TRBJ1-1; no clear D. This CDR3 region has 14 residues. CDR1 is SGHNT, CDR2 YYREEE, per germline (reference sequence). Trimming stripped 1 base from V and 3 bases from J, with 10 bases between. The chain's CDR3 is CASSLLSGDTEAFF. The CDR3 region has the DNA TGTGCCAGCAGCTTGCTAAGCGGGGACACTGAAGCTTTCTTT.

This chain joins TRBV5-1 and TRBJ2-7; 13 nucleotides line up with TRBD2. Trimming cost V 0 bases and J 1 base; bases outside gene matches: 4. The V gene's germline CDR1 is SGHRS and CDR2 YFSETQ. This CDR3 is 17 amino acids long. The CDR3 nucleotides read TGCGCCAGCAGCTTGGCCGGGACTAGCGGGAATTCCTACGAGCAGTACTTC. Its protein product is CASSLAGTSGNSYEQYF.

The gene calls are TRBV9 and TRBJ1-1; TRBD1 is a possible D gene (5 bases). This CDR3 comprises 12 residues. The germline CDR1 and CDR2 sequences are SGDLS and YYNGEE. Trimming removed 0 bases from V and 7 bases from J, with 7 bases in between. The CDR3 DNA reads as TGTGCCAGCAGCGTAGCGGGGGGTGAAGCTTTCTTT. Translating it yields CASSVAGGEAFF.

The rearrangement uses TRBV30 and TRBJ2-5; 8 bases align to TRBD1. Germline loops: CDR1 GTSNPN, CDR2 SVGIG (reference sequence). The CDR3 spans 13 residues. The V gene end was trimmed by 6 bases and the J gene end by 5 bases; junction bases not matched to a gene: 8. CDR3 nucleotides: TGTGCCTGCATGGGACAGGTGGGGGAGACCCAGTACTTC. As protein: CACMGQVGETQYF.

In DNA, the CDR3 is TGTGCCAGCAGCCTCGGTCGGTACGAGCAGTACTTC. Translation: CASSLGRYEQYF. The rearrangement joins TRBV14 to TRBJ2-7, with D hard to call. The V end was cut by 4 bases, the J end by 4 bases, with 8 bases between. Per the germline V gene, CDR1 is SGHDN and CDR2 is FVKESK. The CDR3 spans 12 residues.

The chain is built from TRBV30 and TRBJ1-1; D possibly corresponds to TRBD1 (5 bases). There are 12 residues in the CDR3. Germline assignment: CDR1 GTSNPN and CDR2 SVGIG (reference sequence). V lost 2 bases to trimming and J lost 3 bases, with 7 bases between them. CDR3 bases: TGTGCCTGGAGTAAGGGGTACACTGAAGCTTTCTTT. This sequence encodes CAWSKGYTEAFF.

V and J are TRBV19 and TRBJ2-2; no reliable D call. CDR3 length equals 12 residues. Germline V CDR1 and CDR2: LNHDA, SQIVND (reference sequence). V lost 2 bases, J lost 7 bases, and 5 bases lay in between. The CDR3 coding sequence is TGTGCCAGTAGTATAACAAGCGGGGAGCTGTTTTTT. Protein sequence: CASSITSGELFF. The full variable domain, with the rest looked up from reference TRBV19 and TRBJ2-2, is DGGITQSPKYLFRKEGQNVTLSCEQNLNHDAMYWYRQDPGQGLRLIYYSQIVNDFQKGDIAEGYSVSREKKESFPLTVTSAQKNPTAFYLCASSITSGELFFGEGSRLTVL.

CDR3: CSVEVAVYNEQFF. The CDR3 DNA sequence: TGCAGCGTTGAGGTAGCGGTTTACAATGAGCAGTTCTTC. The rearrangement joins TRBV29-1 to TRBJ2-1, with D tentatively TRBD2 (6 bases). Deletions cut 3 bases from V and 4 bases from J, with 10 bases between. There are 13 residues in the CDR3. Germline V CDR1 and CDR2: SQVTM, ANQGSEA.

In nucleotides, the CDR3 is TGCGCCAGCAGGGACAGGGCCAGCTCCTACGAGCAGTACTTC. It is translated as CASRDRASSYEQYF. The chain combines TRBV10-1 with TRBJ2-7; 8 nucleotides agree with TRBD1. The J segment lost 0 bases and the V segment lost 6 bases, leaving 4 bases of the junction unmatched. CDR1 is WNHNN, CDR2 SYGVQD, per germline (reference sequence). The CDR3 has 14 amino acids.

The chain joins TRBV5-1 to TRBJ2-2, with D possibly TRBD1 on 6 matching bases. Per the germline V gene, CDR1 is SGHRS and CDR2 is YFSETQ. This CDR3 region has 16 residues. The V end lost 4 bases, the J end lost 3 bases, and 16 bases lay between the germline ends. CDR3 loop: CASSARQVKDTGELFF. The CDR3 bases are TGCGCCAGCAGCGCCCGACAGGTCAAGGACACCGGGGAGCTGTTTTTT.

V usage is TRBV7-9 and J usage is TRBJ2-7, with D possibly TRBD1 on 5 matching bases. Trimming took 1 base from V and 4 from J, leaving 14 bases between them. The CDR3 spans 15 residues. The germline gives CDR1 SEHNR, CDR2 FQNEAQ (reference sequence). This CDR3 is CASSLESQGRYEQYF. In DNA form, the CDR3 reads TGTGCCAGCAGCTTAGAGTCCCAGGGCCGGTACGAGCAGTACTTC. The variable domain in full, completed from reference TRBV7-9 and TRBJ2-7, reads DTGVSQNPRHKITKRGQNVTFRCDPISEHNRLYWYRQTLGQGPEFLTYFQNEAQLEKSRLLSDRFSAERPKGSFSTLEIQRTEQGDSAMYLCASSLESQGRYEQYFGPGTRLTVT.

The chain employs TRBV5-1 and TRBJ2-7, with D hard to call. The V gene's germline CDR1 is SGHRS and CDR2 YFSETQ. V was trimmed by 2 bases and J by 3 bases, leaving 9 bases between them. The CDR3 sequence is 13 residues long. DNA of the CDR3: TGCGCCAGCAGCTTTACAGAGCTCTACGAGCAGTACTTC. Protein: CASSFTELYEQYF.

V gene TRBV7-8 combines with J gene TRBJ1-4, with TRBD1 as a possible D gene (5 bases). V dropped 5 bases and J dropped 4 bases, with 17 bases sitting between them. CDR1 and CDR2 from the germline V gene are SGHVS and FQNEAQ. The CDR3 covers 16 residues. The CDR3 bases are TGTGCCAGCAGCCCTAATCGGGGAGGGGTTAATGAAAAACTGTTTTTT. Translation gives CASSPNRGGVNEKLFF.

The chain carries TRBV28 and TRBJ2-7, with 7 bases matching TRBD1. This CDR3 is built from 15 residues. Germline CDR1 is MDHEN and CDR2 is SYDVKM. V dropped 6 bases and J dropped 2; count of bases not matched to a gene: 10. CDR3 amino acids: CASSSYRDRAYEQYF. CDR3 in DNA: TGTGCCAGCAGCAGTTACCGGGACAGAGCCTACGAGCAGTACTTC.

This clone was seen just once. The DNA of the CDR3 is TGCGCCAGCAGCCAACTAGCGGGGGGGCCTTACGAGCAGTACTTC. Encoded protein: CASSQLAGGPYEQYF. This rearrangement joins TRBV4-1 to TRBJ2-7, with 12 nucleotides matching TRBD2. The CDR3 loop spans 15 amino acids. V lost 2 bases to trimming and J lost 4 bases; unmatched junction nucleotides: 3. CDR1 is MGHRA and CDR2 is YSYEKL in the germline V gene.

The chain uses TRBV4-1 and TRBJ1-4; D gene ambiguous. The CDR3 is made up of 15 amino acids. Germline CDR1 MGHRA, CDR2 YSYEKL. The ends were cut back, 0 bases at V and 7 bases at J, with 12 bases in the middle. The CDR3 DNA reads TGCGCCAGCAGCCAAGATAGGAGGTTTGCTGAAAAACTGTTTTTT. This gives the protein CASSQDRRFAEKLFF.

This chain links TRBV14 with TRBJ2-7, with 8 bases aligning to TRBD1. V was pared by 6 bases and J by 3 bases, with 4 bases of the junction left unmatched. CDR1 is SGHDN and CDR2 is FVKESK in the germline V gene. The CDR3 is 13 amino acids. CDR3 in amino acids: CASRSTGDYEQYF. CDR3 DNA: TGTGCCAGCAGATCGACAGGGGACTACGAGCAGTACTTC.

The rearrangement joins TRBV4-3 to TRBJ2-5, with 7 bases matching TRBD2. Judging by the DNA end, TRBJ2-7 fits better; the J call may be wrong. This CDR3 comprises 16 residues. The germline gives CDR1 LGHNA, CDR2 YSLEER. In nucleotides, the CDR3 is TGCGCCAGCAGCCAAGATCTTTACGGGGGGTCCTACGAGCAGTACTTC. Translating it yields CASSQDLYGGSYEQYF.

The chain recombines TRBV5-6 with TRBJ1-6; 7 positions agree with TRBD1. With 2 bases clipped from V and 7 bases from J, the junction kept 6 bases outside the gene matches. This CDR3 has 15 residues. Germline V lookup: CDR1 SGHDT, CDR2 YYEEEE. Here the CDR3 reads CASSLARTGNSPLHF. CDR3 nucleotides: TGTGCCAGCAGCTTAGCTAGGACAGGAAATTCACCCCTCCACTTT.

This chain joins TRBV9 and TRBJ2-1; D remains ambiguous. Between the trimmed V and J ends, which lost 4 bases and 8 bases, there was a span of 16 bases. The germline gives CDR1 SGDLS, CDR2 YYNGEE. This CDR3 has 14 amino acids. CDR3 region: CASSLVPYLDEQFF. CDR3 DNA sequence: TGTGCCAGCAGCCTGGTCCCCTACCTTGATGAGCAGTTCTTC.

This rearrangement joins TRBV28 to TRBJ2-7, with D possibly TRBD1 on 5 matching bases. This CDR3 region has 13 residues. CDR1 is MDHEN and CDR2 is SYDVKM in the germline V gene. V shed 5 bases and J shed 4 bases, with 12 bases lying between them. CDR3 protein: CASSLQTVYEQYF. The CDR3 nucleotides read TGTGCCAGCAGTCTACAGACAGTTTACGAGCAGTACTTC.

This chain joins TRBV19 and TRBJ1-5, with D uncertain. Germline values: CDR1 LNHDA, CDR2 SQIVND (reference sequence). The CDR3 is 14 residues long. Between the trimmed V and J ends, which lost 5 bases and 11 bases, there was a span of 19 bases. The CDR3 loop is CASSPRLTREAQHF. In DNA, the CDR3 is TGTGCCAGTAGTCCCCGCTTAACACGAGAGGCCCAGCATTTT.

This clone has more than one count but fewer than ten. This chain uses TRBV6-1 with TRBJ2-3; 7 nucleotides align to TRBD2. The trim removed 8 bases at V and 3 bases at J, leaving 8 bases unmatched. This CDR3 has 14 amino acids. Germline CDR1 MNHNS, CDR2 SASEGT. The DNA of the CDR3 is TGTGCCAGCTCTGAAGGGGAGGGGACAGATACGCAGTATTTT. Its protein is CASSEGEGTDTQYF.